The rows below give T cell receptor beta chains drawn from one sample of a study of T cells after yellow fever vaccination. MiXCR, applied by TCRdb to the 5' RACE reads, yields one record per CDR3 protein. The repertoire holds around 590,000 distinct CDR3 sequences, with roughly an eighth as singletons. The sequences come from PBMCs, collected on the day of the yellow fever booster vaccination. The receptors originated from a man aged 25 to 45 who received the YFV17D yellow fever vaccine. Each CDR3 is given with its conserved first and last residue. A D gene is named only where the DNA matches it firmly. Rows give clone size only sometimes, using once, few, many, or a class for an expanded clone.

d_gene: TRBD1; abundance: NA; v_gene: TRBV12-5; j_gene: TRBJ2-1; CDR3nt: TGTGCTAGTGCCCCGGGGGGACAGGGGGAAAATGAGCAGTTCTTC; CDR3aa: CASAPGGQGENEQFF
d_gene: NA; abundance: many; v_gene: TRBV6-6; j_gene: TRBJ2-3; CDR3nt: TGTGCCAGCTCTAGGATATCCGATACGCAGTATTTT; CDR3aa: CASSRISDTQYF
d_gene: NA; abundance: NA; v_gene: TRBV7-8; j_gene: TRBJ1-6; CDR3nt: TGTGCCAGCAGCTCTGGGACCGGCCTTTCACCCCTCCACTTT; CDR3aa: CASSSGTGLSPLHF
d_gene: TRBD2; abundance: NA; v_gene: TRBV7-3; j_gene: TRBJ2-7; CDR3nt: TGTGCCAGCAGCCCCGGACTAGCGAATTCCTACGAGCAGTACTTC; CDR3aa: CASSPGLANSYEQYF
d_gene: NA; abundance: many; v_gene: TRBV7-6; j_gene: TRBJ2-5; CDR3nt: TGTGCCAGCAGCCCAATCGAAAAGCAAGAGACCCAGTACTTC; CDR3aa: CASSPIEKQETQYF
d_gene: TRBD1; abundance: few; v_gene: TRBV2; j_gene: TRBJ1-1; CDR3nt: TGTGCCAGCAGTGAACTACCGGGACAGGGCAACACTGAAGCTTTCTTT; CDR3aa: CASSELPGQGNTEAFF
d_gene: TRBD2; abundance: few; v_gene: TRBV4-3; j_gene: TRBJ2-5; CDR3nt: TGCGCCAGCAGCCAAGGGTTCCGGGGGAGCGGGGAAGAGACCCAGTACTTC; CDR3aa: CASSQGFRGSGEETQYF
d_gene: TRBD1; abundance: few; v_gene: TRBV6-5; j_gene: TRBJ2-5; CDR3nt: TGTGCCAGCAGTTCGGGACAGCTTTCTGAGACCCAGTACTTC; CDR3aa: CASSSGQLSETQYF
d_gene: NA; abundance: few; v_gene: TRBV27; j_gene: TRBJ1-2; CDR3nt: TGTGCCAGCAGTACCAACAGGTACTATGGCTACACCTTC; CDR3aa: CASSTNRYYGYTF
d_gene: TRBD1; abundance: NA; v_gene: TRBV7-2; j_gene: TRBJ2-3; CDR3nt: TGTGCCAGCAGCCAGCACAGGGGGGGCACAGATACGCAGTATTTT; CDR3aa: CASSQHRGGTDTQYF
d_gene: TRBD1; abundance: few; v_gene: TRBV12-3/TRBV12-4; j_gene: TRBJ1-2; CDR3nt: TGTGCCAGCAGTCAGCGGACAGGCTCCAACTATGGCTACACCTTC; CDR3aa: CASSQRTGSNYGYTF